These T cell receptor beta chains were read from a single sample in a study of T-cell reconstitution after alpha-beta-depleted transplantation in children. TCRdb reanalysed the PCR reads using MiXCR and keeps one entry per CDR3 protein. Of about 1,000,000 distinct CDR3 sequences in the sample, roughly 29% were seen once. This specimen consisted of PBMCs, mostly from graft donor cells, obtained 360 days after TCRalphabeta/CD19-depleted stem cell transplant. These receptors all come from a boy under two years old who had a stem cell transplant for SCID, so the T cells may come from the graft donor. The conserved cysteine and the conserved F or W are not part of the CDR3 here. A D gene is named only where the DNA matches it firmly. Part of the rows lack a size; the others show once, few, many or a class for expanded clones.

d_call	clone_size	v_call	j_call	cdr3_length	cdr3_aa
NA	NA	TRBV12-3/TRBV12-4	TRBJ2-3	13	ATTRYGATADTQY
TRBD2	few	TRBV2	TRBJ2-5	14	ASSEGAGGLQETQY
TRBD1	NA	TRBV12-3/TRBV12-4	TRBJ2-3	14	ASSSSGTGMADTQY
NA	NA	TRBV5-1	TRBJ2-3	15	ASSLERATGIVDMQY
NA	NA	TRBV7-9	TRBJ2-7	13	ASSLDGKRSDEQY
TRBD2	once	TRBV3-1	TRBJ2-1	14	ASSQDTTSENNEQF
NA	NA	TRBV20-1	TRBJ1-5	16	SARDLSEGGGGNQPQH
TRBD2	few	TRBV12-3/TRBV12-4	TRBJ2-5	17	ASSFGPGEVAGLKETQY
TRBD2	NA	TRBV20-1	TRBJ2-7	12	SARYGGGTYEQY
NA	few	TRBV28	TRBJ2-7	12	ASSFGDPSYEQY
NA	NA	TRBV20-1	TRBJ2-5	13	SARARARGGETQY
TRBD1	NA	TRBV4-3	TRBJ2-2	14	ASSQGTGGNYWELF
TRBD1	NA	TRBV7-9	TRBJ1-1	13	ASSTEDRGWAEAF
NA	few	TRBV4-1	TRBJ1-6	11	ASSHRIFPPLH
NA	NA	TRBV5-6	TRBJ2-7	14	ASSLGLAPTSYEQY
NA	few	TRBV2	TRBJ2-4	12	ASILDRAKNIQY
NA	many	TRBV12-3/TRBV12-4	TRBJ2-5	11	ASSDLYQETQY
NA	NA	TRBV9	TRBJ1-5	12	ASSVDGLNQPQH
NA	few	TRBV4-1	TRBJ2-4	14	ASSQGEQAGLNIQY
TRBD2	few	TRBV24-1	TRBJ2-2	16	ATSDPTSGGAWTGELF